This TCR beta chain was captured in a study of CD8 T cells in ankylosing spondylitis. Findings and limits, study-wide: Matched ankylosing spondylitis synovial fluid reportedly showed significant enrichment of disease-linked clones. Disease-linked clones had a CD8+ phenotype and relatively low frequency in peripheral blood.

MiXCR was run by TCRdb on the 5' RACE reads, yielding one entry per CDR3 protein. This sample carries around 120,000 distinct CDR3 sequences, roughly a tenth of them seen once, and the ten largest clones take approximately 3.3%. The J segment lost 2 bases and the V segment lost 3 bases, leaving 15 bases of the junction unmatched. The CDR3 has 17 residues. Germline CDR1 reads DFQATT; CDR2 reads SNEGSKA (reference sequence). This clonotype occurred many times. The antigen remains unidentified. Specimen: blood, either unsorted or a sorted T cell fraction (not recorded which). The V gene is TRBV20-1, the J gene TRBJ2-7; 8 nucleotides agree with TRBD2. This TCR was recovered from a male donor with ankylosing spondylitis or in good health (not recorded which). In nucleotides, the CDR3 is TGCAGTGCTAGGGGGTCAGAGAGCGGGAGAAATCCCTACGAGCAGTACTTC. Translation: CSARGSESGRNPYEQYF.